These 26 T cell receptor beta chains share one sample of origin, sequenced in a study of human T cells and chemical hapten exposure. TCRdb analysed the RACE reads with MiXCR anew, one entry per CDR3 protein. This table holds 90,000 to 140,000 distinct CDR3 sequences, about 34% found once. Time point described: patch test 3, about 24 weeks after DPC sensitization. Documented treatment: therapeutic diphenylcyclopropenone sensitization with weekly scalp DPC. The sample consisted of whole blood, taken in connection with sensitization to the hapten diphenylcyclopropenone (DPC). These receptors all come from a man aged 35 to 55 with alopecia areata. Some clones in this sample may be carry-over from other donors' samples.

In this sample, this clonotype turned up a few times. The chain links TRBV14 to TRBJ2-1; no definite D call. V lost 5 bases and J 12 bases, leaving 11 bases between the germline ends. Germline values: CDR1 SGHDN, CDR2 FVKESK. The CDR3 totals 11 residues. This CDR3 reads CASSYHGWQFF. In DNA form, the CDR3 reads TGTGCCAGCAGCTATCACGGGTGGCAGTTCTTC.

This clonotype came up a few times. This rearrangement joins TRBV20-1 to TRBJ2-6; a possible D gene is TRBD1 (5 bases). The germline V and J ends were trimmed by 0 bases and 1 base, with 19 bases remaining between them. This CDR3 contains 19 residues. Germline V CDR1 and CDR2: DFQATT, SNEGSKA (reference sequence). CDR3 nucleotides: TGCAGTGCTAGAGATCAGCTCAGCAGGGTAAAGTCTGGGGCCAACGTCCTGACTTTC. Protein sequence: CSARDQLSRVKSGANVLTF.

The chain recombines TRBV3-1 with TRBJ2-2, with 11 bases identical to TRBD2. Germline loops: CDR1 LGHDT, CDR2 YNNKEL (reference sequence). The CDR3 has 17 amino acids. V was pared by 3 bases and J by 5 bases, with 8 bases of the junction left unmatched. CDR3 coding DNA: TGTGCCAGCAGCCACCGTAGCGGGAGGGCCTTTACCGGGGAGCTGTTTTTT. This sequence encodes CASSHRSGRAFTGELFF.

This clonotype was found a few times. The J gene is TRBJ2-1, the V gene TRBV14; either TRBD1 or TRBD2 may supply D (5 bases each). CDR1 is SGHDN and CDR2 is FVKESK in the germline V gene. The CDR3 loop spans 15 amino acids. The V end lost 2 bases, the J end lost 3 bases, and 11 bases lay between the germline ends. The CDR3 reads CASSQRGLNYNEQFF. CDR3 DNA: TGTGCCAGCAGCCAACGGGGCTTAAACTACAATGAGCAGTTCTTC. Supplemented by reference TRBV14 and TRBJ2-1, the full variable domain reads EAGVTQFPSHSVIEKGQTVTLRCDPISGHDNLYWYRRVMGKEIKFLLHFVKESKQDESGMPNNRFLAERTGGTYSTLKVQPAELEDSGVYFCASSQRGLNYNEQFFGPGTRLTVL.

J is TRBJ2-2 and V is TRBV24-1; TRBD2 matches 7 bases. Germline loops: CDR1 KGHDR, CDR2 SFDVKD. The CDR3 extends over 13 amino acids. The V gene end was trimmed by 7 bases and the J gene end by 8 bases; junction bases not matched to a gene: 6. The CDR3 reads CATRPGTTGELFF. The CDR3 DNA reads TGTGCCACCAGGCCCGGGACTACAGGGGAGCTGTTTTTT.

The chain combines TRBV10-3 with TRBJ2-7; the D is unclear. The CDR3 sequence is 13 residues long. Germline V gene lookup returns CDR1 ENHRY and CDR2 SYGVKD. V gave up 7 bases and J gave up 2 bases, with 12 bases separating them. The chain's CDR3 is CAINGPGTYEQYF. The CDR3 region has the DNA TGTGCCATCAATGGTCCCGGCACCTACGAGCAGTACTTC.

The chain employs TRBV7-9 and TRBJ2-7; D perhaps matches TRBD2 (5 bases). Germline loops: CDR1 SEHNR, CDR2 FQNEAQ (reference sequence). Between the trimmed V and J ends, which lost 5 bases and 6 bases, there was a span of 17 bases. CDR3 length: 14 amino acids. CDR3 loop: CASSPQEVPGEQYV. CDR3 nucleotides: TGTGCCAGCAGCCCCCAGGAGGTTCCGGGCGAGCAGTACGTC.

This clonotype turned up a few times. The V call is TRBV6-5, the J call TRBJ1-2, with D tentatively TRBD1 (6 bases). Trimming pared 5 bases from V and 3 bases from J, leaving 16 bases between. The germline V gene has CDR1 MNHEY and CDR2 SVGAGI. This CDR3 region has 15 residues. The DNA of the CDR3 is TGTGCCAGCAGTCCGAACAGGGAAGGGGACTATGGCTACACCTTC. Its protein is CASSPNREGDYGYTF.

This clonotype was detected many times. This chain joins TRBV20-1 and TRBJ2-3; D remains unclear. CDR1 and CDR2 from the germline V gene are DFQATT and SNEGSKA (reference sequence). The CDR3 spans 11 residues. CDR3 DNA: TGCAGAGCCACTGATGGGGATACGCAGTATTTT. It encodes CRATDGDTQYF.

This clonotype was seen more than once but under ten times. CDR3 nucleotides: TGCAGTGCAGGGATGGAGGGGGCCCTGAATCAGCCCCAGCATTTT. Its protein product is CSAGMEGALNQPQHF. This chain uses TRBV20-1 with TRBJ1-5; TRBD1 aligns across 7 bases. CDR3 length: 15 residues. Germline CDR1 reads DFQATT; CDR2 reads SNEGSKA (reference sequence). Trimming removed 6 bases from V and 4 bases from J; junction bases left unmatched: 12.

V usage is TRBV6-5 and J usage is TRBJ2-5, with D possibly TRBD2 on 9 matching bases. The V end was cut by 6 bases, the J end by 2 bases, with 25 bases between. Germline CDR1 MNHEY, CDR2 SVGAGI. This CDR3 spans 18 amino acids. The CDR3 DNA sequence: TGTGCCAGCAGCCACAGGGGGTTAGGACTAGCGCAACAAGAGACCCAGTACTTC. It encodes CASSHRGLGLAQQETQYF.

This clonotype was observed a handful of times. The chain uses TRBV4-3 and TRBJ1-2, with D possibly being TRBD1 (5 bases). The CDR3 covers 15 residues. Looked up from germline, CDR1 is LGHNA and CDR2 is YSLEER. V lost 0 bases to trimming and J lost 4 bases, with 12 bases between them. The CDR3 sequence is CASSQDPRVSYGYTF. In nucleotides, the CDR3 is TGCGCCAGCAGCCAAGATCCCAGGGTCTCCTATGGCTACACCTTC.

This sequence joins TRBV7-2 and TRBJ2-2; 10 positions agree with TRBD2. This CDR3 comprises 16 residues. Unmatched junction bases numbered 6, after V lost 4 bases and J lost 4 bases. Germline CDR1 SGHTA, CDR2 FQGNSA. The CDR3 spells CASSYASGSITGELFF. The CDR3 DNA follows: TGTGCCAGCAGCTATGCTAGCGGGAGTATCACCGGGGAGCTGTTTTTT. Drawing the rest from reference TRBV7-2 and TRBJ2-2, the complete variable domain is GAGVSQSPSNKVTEKGKDVELRCDPISGHTALYWYRQSLGQGLEFLIYFQGNSAPDKSGLPSDRFSAERTGGSVSTLTIQRTQQEDSAVYLCASSYASGSITGELFFGEGSRLTVL.

The sample holds a few counts of this clonotype. The chain links TRBV20-1 to TRBJ2-5; TRBD2 agrees at 9 bases. The CDR3 sequence is 15 residues long. Trimming at V came to 0 bases and at J to 5 bases, leaving 7 bases not matched to a gene. The germline CDR1 and CDR2 sequences are DFQATT and SNEGSKA (reference sequence). The CDR3 DNA sequence: TGCAGTGCTAGAGATTCAGCGGGAGGAGGGGAGACCCAGTACTTC. It is translated as CSARDSAGGGETQYF.

This chain joins TRBV11-2 and TRBJ2-1; the D is unclear. The germline V gene has CDR1 SGHAT and CDR2 FQNNGV. This CDR3 contains 13 residues. Trimming took off 6 bases at V and 6 bases at J, with 12 bases between the two ends. The CDR3 region has the DNA TGTGCCAGCAGTTGGGCGAGGCCCAATGAGCAGTTCTTC. It encodes CASSWARPNEQFF. Supplemented by reference TRBV11-2 and TRBJ2-1, the full variable domain reads EAGVAQSPRYKIIEKRQSVAFWCNPISGHATLYWYQQILGQGPKLLIQFQNNGVVDDSQLPKDRFSAERLKGVDSTLKIQPAKLEDSAVYLCASSWARPNEQFFGPGTRLTVL.

This clonotype was observed a handful of times. The V call is TRBV3-1, the J call TRBJ1-1; D uncertain. V gave up 2 bases and J gave up 0 bases, with 4 bases separating them. The CDR3 has 13 residues. Per the germline V gene, CDR1 is LGHDT and CDR2 is YNNKEL (reference sequence). This chain's CDR3 is CASSQNMNTEAFF. The DNA of the CDR3 is TGTGCCAGCAGCCAAAACATGAACACTGAAGCTTTCTTT. Supplemented by reference TRBV3-1 and TRBJ1-1, the full variable domain reads DTAVSQTPKYLVTQMGNDKSIKCEQNLGHDTMYWYKQDSKKFLKIMFSYNNKELIINETVPNRFSPKSPDKAHLNLHINSLELGDSAVYFCASSQNMNTEAFFGQGTRLTVV.

A few counts support this clonotype. CDR3 in amino acids: CASSPDRGNYNEQFF. CDR3 coding DNA: TGTGCCAGCAGTCCGGACAGGGGGAATTACAATGAGCAGTTCTTC. This chain uses TRBV12-3 or TRBV12-4 with TRBJ2-1; 10 bases match TRBD1. The CDR3 is made up of 15 amino acids. J gave up 4 bases and V 5 bases, and 5 bases lay outside the gene matches.

This chain uses TRBV5-6 with TRBJ1-5; D unresolved. The CDR3 has 15 amino acids. The V gene's germline CDR1 is SGHDT and CDR2 YYEEEE. V lost 4 bases and J lost 5, with 16 bases in between. The chain's CDR3 is CASSLKTGAHQPQHF. The CDR3, as DNA: TGTGCCAGCAGCCTTAAAACGGGCGCCCATCAGCCCCAGCATTTT.

The rearrangement links TRBV7-9 to TRBJ1-1; tentatively, D is TRBD1 (5 bases). Germline V gene sequence: CDR1 SEHNR, CDR2 FQNEAQ (reference sequence). The CDR3 length is 14 residues. V lost 3 bases and J 4 bases, leaving 12 bases between the germline ends. The CDR3 region has the DNA TGTGCCAGCAGCTTTCAGGGAGGCGGCACTGAAGCTTTCTTT. It encodes CASSFQGGGTEAFF.

This chain connects TRBV7-2 to TRBJ1-4, with D perhaps matching TRBD1 (5 bases). The CDR3 loop spans 13 amino acids. Germline CDR1 is SGHTA and CDR2 is FQGNSA. The V and J ends lost 5 bases and 7 bases respectively, with 11 bases between them. The chain's CDR3 is CASSQKRGEKLFF. CDR3 nucleotides: TGTGCCAGCAGCCAAAAAAGGGGTGAAAAACTGTTTTTT.

This clonotype was found a few times. J is TRBJ1-2 and V is TRBV20-1; 9 bases map to TRBD1. Trimming at V came to 6 bases and at J to 4 bases, leaving 6 bases not matched to a gene. The CDR3 runs 13 residues. Germline-derived CDR1 and CDR2 are DFQATT and SNEGSKA (reference sequence). In DNA, the CDR3 is TGCAGTGCGCCGACAGGGGGTGCCTATGGCTACACCTTC. The encoded protein is CSAPTGGAYGYTF.

As DNA, the CDR3 is TGCGCCAGCAGCCAAGATCTTCCTAGCGGGAGCGATGGTGAGCAGTTCTTC. Amino acid sequence: CASSQDLPSGSDGEQFF. This chain connects TRBV4-3 to TRBJ2-1; 10 nucleotides align to TRBD2. V shed 0 bases and J 9 bases; nucleotides not matched to a gene: 11. The CDR3 has 17 residues. Per germline, CDR1 LGHNA and CDR2 YSLEER.

This clonotype was observed a few times. V usage is TRBV29-1 and J usage is TRBJ1-3, with D perhaps matching TRBD1 (5 bases). CDR3 length: 12 amino acids. The V and J ends lost 4 bases and 3 bases respectively, with 7 bases between them. Germline loops: CDR1 SQVTM, CDR2 ANQGSEA. Here the CDR3 reads CSVGDVGNTIYF. The CDR3, as DNA: TGCAGCGTTGGGGACGTTGGAAACACCATATATTTT.

The rearrangement links TRBV6-6 to TRBJ2-3; 9 bases line up with TRBD1. Germline values: CDR1 MNHNY, CDR2 SVGAGI (reference sequence). This CDR3 spans 14 amino acids. The trim removed 4 bases at V and 6 bases at J, leaving 5 bases unmatched. CDR3 sequence: CASSLTGGRDTQYF. The CDR3 bases are TGTGCCAGCAGTTTAACAGGGGGCAGGGATACGCAGTATTTT.

The CDR3, as DNA: TGCAGTGCCGTCAACCCTTCGCCCCCCAATGAGCAGTTCTTC. It specifies CSAVNPSPPNEQFF. The rearrangement joins TRBV20-1 to TRBJ2-1, with no clear D. Trimming removed 6 bases from V and 6 bases from J, with 18 bases in between. The CDR3 runs 14 residues. Per germline, CDR1 DFQATT and CDR2 SNEGSKA (reference sequence).

This clonotype was found a few times. The J gene is TRBJ2-5, the V gene TRBV18; no clear D gene. Germline-derived CDR1 and CDR2 are KGHSH and LQKENI. The CDR3 consists of 15 residues. The V gene lost 0 bases and the J gene lost 4 bases, with 12 bases spanning the gap. The CDR3 nucleotides read TGTGCCAGCTCACCACCGGGTTCCGGCGGAGAGACCCAGTACTTC. It yields the protein CASSPPGSGGETQYF.